This T cell receptor (beta chain) is drawn from a study of shared clonotypes between healthy human individuals. Notes on the study in general: Among donors, sharing of clonotypes was expected to be affected by sequencing depth. Generation probabilities of non-shared clonotypes were lower (relative to those shared by all four donors).

Assay used: immunoSEQ multiplex PCR; TCRdb lists only in-frame clones, some missing. The table lists more than 1.2 million clones, 98% to 99% of them singletons. For this clone: Antigen unknown.

The CDR3 loop spans 15 amino acids. The V and J ends lost 1 base and 4 bases, in that order; junction bases with no gene match: 5. From germline, CDR1 is SGHNT and CDR2 YYREEE (reference sequence). V and J are TRBV5-4 and TRBJ2-1; TRBD2 matches at 7 bases. The sample consisted of naive CD4+ T cells sorted from blood. As to subset: CD45RA+ positively selected. The TCR originated in a man under 40 in good health. CDR3 DNA sequence: TGTGCCAGCAGCTTGAGGGACTATAAGTACAATGAGCAGTTCTTC. Its protein product is CASSLRDYKYNEQFF.